This T cell receptor (beta chain) emerged from a study of CD8 T cells in Susac syndrome. Sequencing of TCR beta was undertaken in CD8+ and CD4+ T cells derived from blood. Isolation of CD8+ and CD4+ T cells was performed negatively, whereas enrichment of TEMRA cells was done by FACS. Per the germline V gene, CDR1 is SQVTM and CDR2 is ANQGSEA. Trimming pared 6 bases from V and 3 bases from J, leaving 5 bases between. CDR3 size: 10 residues. Reverse transcription of about 0.5 to 1 ug RNA used random hexamers. A multiplex approach, immunoSEQ multiplex PCR, amplified TCR beta CDR3 across 54 Vbeta and 13 Jbeta. TCRdb re-called the immunoSEQ multiplex PCR reads through MiXCR, storing one row per CDR3 protein. This sample has 90,000 to 150,000 distinct CDR3 sequences, with 85% to 95% found just once.

Source material: CD4+ T cells from PBMCs. The clonotype comes from a human donor with multiple sclerosis. The V and J genes are TRBV29-1 and TRBJ1-2, with D unresolved. This chain's CDR3 is CSVLDYGYTF. CDR3 DNA sequence: TGCAGCGTCCTAGACTATGGCTACACCTTC.